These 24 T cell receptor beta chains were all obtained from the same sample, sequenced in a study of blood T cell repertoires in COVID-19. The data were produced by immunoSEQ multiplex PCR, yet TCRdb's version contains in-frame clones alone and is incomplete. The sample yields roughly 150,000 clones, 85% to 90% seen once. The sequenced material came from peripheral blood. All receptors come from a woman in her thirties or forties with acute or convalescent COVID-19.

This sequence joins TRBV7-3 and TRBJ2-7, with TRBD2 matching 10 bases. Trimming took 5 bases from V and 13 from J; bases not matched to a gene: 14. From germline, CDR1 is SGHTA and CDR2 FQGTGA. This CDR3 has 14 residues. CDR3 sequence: CASSPLPGLATIYF. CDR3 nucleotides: TGTGCCAGCAGCCCGCTACCGGGACTAGCGACGATTTACTTC.

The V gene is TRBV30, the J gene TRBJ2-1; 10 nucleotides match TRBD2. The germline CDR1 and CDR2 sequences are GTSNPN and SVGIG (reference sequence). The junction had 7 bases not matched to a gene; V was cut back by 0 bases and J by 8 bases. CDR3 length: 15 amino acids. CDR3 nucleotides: TGTGCCTGGAGTGTACCCAGCGGGAGGGCATATGAGCAGTTCTTC. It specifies CAWSVPSGRAYEQFF.

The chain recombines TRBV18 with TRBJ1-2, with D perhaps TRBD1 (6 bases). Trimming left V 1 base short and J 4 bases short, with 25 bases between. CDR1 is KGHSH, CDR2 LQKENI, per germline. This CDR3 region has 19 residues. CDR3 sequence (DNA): TGTGCCAGCTCACCACGAGGTTGGCAGTATTTACCCAGGGGCTATGGCTACACCTTC. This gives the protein CASSPRGWQYLPRGYGYTF.

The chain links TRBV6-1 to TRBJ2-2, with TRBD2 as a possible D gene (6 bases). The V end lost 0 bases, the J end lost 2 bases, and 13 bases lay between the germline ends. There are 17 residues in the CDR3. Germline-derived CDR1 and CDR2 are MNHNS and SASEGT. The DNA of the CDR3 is TGTGCCAGCAGTGAAGCATGGCGGGGCGCCAACACCGGGGAGCTGTTTTTT. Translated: CASSEAWRGANTGELFF.

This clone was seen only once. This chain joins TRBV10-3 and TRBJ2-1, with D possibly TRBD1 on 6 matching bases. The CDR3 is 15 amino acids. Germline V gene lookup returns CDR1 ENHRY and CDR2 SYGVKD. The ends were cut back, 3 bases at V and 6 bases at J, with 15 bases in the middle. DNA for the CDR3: TGTGCCATCAGTGAACCTACGAGCAGGGGCAATGAGCAGTTCTTC. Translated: CAISEPTSRGNEQFF.

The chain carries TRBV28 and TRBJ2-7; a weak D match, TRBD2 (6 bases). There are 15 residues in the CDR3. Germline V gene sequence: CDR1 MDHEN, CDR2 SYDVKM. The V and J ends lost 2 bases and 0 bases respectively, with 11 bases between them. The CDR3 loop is CASSLRGLPSYEQYF. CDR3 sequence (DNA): TGTGCCAGCAGTTTAAGGGGACTGCCCTCCTACGAGCAGTACTTC.

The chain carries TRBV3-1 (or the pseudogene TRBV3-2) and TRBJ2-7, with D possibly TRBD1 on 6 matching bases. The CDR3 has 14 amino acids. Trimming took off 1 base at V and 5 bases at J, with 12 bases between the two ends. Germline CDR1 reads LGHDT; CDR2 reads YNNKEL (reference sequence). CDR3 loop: CASSQVTGFNEQYF. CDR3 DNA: TGTGCCAGCAGCCAAGTCACAGGGTTCAACGAGCAGTACTTC.

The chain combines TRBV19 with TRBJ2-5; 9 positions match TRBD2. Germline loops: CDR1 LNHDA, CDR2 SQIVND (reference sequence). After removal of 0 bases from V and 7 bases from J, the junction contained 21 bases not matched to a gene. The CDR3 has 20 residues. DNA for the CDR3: TGTGCCAGTAGTATAGATCTATTTGGCGGGAGGGCCTCGAGTCTTGTGACCCAGTACTTC. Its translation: CASSIDLFGGRASSLVTQYF. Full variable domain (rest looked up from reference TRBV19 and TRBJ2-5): DGGITQSPKYLFRKEGQNVTLSCEQNLNHDAMYWYRQDPGQGLRLIYYSQIVNDFQKGDIAEGYSVSREKKESFPLTVTSAQKNPTAFYLCASSIDLFGGRASSLVTQYFGPGTRLLVL.

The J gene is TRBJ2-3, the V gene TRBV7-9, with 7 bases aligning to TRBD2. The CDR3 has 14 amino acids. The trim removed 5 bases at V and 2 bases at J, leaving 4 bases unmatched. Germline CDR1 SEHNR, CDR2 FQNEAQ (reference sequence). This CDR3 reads CASSARDYTDTQYF. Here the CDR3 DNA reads TGTGCCAGCAGCGCCCGGGACTACACAGATACGCAGTATTTT.

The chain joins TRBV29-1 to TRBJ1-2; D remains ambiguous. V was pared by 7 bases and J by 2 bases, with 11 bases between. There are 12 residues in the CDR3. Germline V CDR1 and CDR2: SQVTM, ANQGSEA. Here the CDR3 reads CSGTTPNYGYTF. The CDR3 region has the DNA TGCAGCGGTACGACTCCCAACTATGGCTACACCTTC.

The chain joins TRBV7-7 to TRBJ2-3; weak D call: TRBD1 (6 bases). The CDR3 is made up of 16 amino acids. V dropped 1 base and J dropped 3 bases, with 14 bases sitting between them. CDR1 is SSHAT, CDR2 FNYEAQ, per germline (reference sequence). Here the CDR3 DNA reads TGTGCCAGCAGCTTAGGCGGGCAGGGGATGACAGATACGCAGTATTTT. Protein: CASSLGGQGMTDTQYF.

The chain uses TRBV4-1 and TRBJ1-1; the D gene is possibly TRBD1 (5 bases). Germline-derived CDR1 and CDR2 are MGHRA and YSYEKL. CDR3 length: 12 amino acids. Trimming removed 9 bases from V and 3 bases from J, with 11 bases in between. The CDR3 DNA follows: TGCGCCAGTAGGACACCGGACACTGAAGCTTTCTTT. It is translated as CASRTPDTEAFF.

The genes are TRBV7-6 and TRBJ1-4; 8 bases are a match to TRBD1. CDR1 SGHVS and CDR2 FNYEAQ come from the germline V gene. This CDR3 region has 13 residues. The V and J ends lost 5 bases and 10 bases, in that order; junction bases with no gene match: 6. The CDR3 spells CASSPGQGGKLFF. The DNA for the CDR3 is TGTGCCAGCAGCCCCGGACAGGGAGGAAAACTGTTTTTT. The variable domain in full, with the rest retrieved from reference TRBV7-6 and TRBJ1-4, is GAGVSQSPRYKVTKRGQDVALRCDPISGHVSLYWYRQALGQGPEFLTYFNYEAQQDKSGLPNDRFSAERPEGSISTLTIQRTEQRDSAMYRCASSPGQGGKLFFGSGTQLSVL.

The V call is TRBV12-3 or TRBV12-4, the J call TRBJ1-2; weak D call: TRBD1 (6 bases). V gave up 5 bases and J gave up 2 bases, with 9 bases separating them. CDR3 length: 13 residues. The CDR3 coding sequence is TGTGCCAGCAGTAATGGACAGAACTATGGCTACACCTTC. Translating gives CASSNGQNYGYTF.

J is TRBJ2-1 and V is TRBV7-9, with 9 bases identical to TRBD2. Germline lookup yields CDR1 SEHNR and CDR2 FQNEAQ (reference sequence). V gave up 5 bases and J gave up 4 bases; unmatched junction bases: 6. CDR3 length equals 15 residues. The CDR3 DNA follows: TGTGCCAGCAGCCCGACAGCGGGGGGTTACAATGAGCAGTTCTTC. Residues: CASSPTAGGYNEQFF. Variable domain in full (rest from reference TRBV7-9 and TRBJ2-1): DTGVSQNPRHKITKRGQNVTFRCDPISEHNRLYWYRQTLGQGPEFLTYFQNEAQLEKSRLLSDRFSAERPKGSFSTLEIQRTEQGDSAMYLCASSPTAGGYNEQFFGPGTRLTVL.

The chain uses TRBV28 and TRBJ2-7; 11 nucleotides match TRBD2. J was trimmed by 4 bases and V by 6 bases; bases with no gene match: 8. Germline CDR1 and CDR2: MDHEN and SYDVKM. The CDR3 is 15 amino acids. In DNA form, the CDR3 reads TGTGCCAGCAGCTTAAAACTAGCGGGGGTATACGAGCAGTACTTC. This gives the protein CASSLKLAGVYEQYF.

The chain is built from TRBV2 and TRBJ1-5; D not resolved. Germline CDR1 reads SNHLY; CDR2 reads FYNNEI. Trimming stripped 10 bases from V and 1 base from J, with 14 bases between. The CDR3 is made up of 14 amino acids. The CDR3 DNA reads TGTGCCACAAAAGGACTAGTAAGCAATCAGCCCCAGCATTTT. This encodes CATKGLVSNQPQHF.

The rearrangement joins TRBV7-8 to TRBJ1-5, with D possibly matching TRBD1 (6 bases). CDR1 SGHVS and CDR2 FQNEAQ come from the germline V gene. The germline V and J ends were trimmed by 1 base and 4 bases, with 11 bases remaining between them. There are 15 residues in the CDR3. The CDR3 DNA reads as TGTGCCAGCAGCTTAGGGGGGCAGGTAAATCAGCCCCAGCATTTT. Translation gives CASSLGGQVNQPQHF.

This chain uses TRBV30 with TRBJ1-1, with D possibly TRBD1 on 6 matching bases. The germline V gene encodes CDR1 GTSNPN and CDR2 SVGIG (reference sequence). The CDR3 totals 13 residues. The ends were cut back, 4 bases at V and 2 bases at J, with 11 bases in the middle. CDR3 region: CAWKWTENTEAFF. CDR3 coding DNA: TGTGCCTGGAAGTGGACAGAAAACACTGAAGCTTTCTTT.

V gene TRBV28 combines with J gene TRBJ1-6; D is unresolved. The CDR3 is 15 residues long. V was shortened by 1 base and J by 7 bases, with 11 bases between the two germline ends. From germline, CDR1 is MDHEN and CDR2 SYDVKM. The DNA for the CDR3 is TGTGCCAGCAGTTTATTTCGGGATATGAATTCACCCCTCCACTTT. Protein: CASSLFRDMNSPLHF. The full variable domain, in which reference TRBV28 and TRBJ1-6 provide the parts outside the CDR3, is DVKVTQSSRYLVKRTGEKVFLECVQDMDHENMFWYRQDPGLGLRLIYFSYDVKMKEKGDIPEGYSVSREKKERFSLILESASTNQTSMYLCASSLFRDMNSPLHFGNGTRLTVT.

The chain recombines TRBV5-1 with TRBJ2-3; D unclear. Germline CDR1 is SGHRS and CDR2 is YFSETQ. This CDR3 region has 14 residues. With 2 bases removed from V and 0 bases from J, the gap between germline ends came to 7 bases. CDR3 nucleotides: TGCGCCAGCAGCTTTAGCAGTAGCACAGATACGCAGTATTTT. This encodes CASSFSSSTDTQYF.

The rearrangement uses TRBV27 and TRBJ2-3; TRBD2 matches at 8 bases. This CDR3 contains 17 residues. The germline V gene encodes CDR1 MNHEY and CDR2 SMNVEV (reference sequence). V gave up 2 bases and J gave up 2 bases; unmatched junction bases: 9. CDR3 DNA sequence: TGTGCCAGCAGTTTAGACGTCGGCGGGGGGTTCACAGATACGCAGTATTTT. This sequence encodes CASSLDVGGGFTDTQYF.

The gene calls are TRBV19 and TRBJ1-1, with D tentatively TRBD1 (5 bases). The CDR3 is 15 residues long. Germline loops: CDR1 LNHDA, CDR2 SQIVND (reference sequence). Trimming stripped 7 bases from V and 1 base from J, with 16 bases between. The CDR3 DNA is TGTGCCAGTAAGTCCACAGGTCGTGGGAACACTGAAGCTTTCTTT. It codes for CASKSTGRGNTEAFF.

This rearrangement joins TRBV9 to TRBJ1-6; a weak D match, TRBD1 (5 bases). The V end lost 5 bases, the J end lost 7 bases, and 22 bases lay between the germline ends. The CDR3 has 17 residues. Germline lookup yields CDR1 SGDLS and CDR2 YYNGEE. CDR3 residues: CASRSGGMGGLNSPLHF. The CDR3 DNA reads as TGTGCCAGCAGAAGTGGGGGGATGGGTGGATTGAATTCACCCCTCCACTTT.